The 15 T cell receptor beta chains listed next were all sequenced from one sample in a study of T cells in Graves' hyperthyroidism and ophthalmopathy. RNA transcripts yielded amplified TCR beta CDR3 regions. The primer set for the first-round RT-PCR of the TCR CDR3 was HTBI. TCRdb analysed the multiplex PCR reads with MiXCR anew, one entry per CDR3 protein. The repertoire includes 640,000 or so distinct CDR3 sequences, about 15% of them detected once, and around 4% sits in the top ten. Sequencing was performed on blood. These receptors were collected from a woman aged 40-49 years with Graves' ophthalmopathy.

This clonotype was observed at least ten times. The V and J genes are TRBV12-3 or TRBV12-4 and TRBJ1-5, with 8 bases matching TRBD1. This CDR3 has 14 amino acids. Losses at the gene ends were 6 bases for V and 7 bases for J; bases not matched to a gene: 8. DNA of the CDR3: TGTGCCAGCAGCCTGACAGGGGACGGCCAGCCCCAGCATTTT. It is translated as CASSLTGDGQPQHF.

The chain couples TRBV30 to TRBJ2-7; 9 bases are a match to TRBD1. V was clipped by 1 base and J by 2 bases; unmatched bases: 6. This CDR3 is built from 15 residues. CDR1 GTSNPN and CDR2 SVGIG come from the germline V gene (reference sequence). CDR3 protein: CAWSATRDRAYEQYF. CDR3 nucleotide sequence: TGTGCCTGGAGTGCGACCCGGGACAGGGCCTACGAGCAGTACTTC.

This clonotype was recorded many times. The V call is TRBV14, the J call TRBJ2-7; TRBD2 is a possible D gene (6 bases). The CDR3 has 19 amino acids. V was pared by 1 base and J by 0 bases, with 22 bases between. Germline CDR1 and CDR2: SGHDN and FVKESK. The CDR3 protein is CASSQGPPSAPISSYEQYF. The CDR3 DNA follows: TGTGCCAGCAGCCAAGGACCCCCTAGCGCCCCGATAAGCTCCTACGAGCAGTACTTC.

The chain is built from TRBV28 and TRBJ2-7, with a tentative D call TRBD2 (5 bases). Germline CDR1 MDHEN, CDR2 SYDVKM. The CDR3 is 15 residues long. The V end was cut by 3 bases, the J end by 2 bases, with 14 bases between. This CDR3 is CASSFFGDNPYEQYF. The CDR3 DNA follows: TGTGCCAGCAGTTTCTTCGGGGATAACCCCTACGAGCAGTACTTC.

DNA for the CDR3: TGTGCCAGCTCACCCGAATCCTTGGGCCCTAGAGACAATGGCTACACCTTC. It translates to CASSPESLGPRDNGYTF. This chain connects TRBV18 to TRBJ1-2; D is unresolved. Germline V gene sequence: CDR1 KGHSH, CDR2 LQKENI. The CDR3 has 17 amino acids. Trimming left V 3 bases short and J 6 bases short, with 23 bases between.

This clonotype was recorded at least ten times. The chain uses TRBV5-1 and TRBJ2-7; TRBD1 might be the D (7 bases). The V end lost 8 bases, the J end lost 5 bases, and 17 bases lay between the germline ends. The CDR3 is 13 residues long. Germline V gene sequence: CDR1 SGHRS, CDR2 YFSETQ. CDR3 DNA sequence: TGCGCCAGTAACAAGGGGGGACAGAACGAGCAGTACTTC. Protein: CASNKGGQNEQYF.

This clonotype was seen more than once but under ten times. The rearrangement links TRBV7-3 to TRBJ1-6, with unresolved D. Germline-derived CDR1 and CDR2 are SGHTA and FQGTGA. Trimming shortened V by 5 bases and J by 8 bases, and 10 bases separated the two germline ends. CDR3 length equals 13 residues. Here the CDR3 DNA reads TGTGCCAGCAGCCCAAGTCGGGATTCACCCCTCCACTTT. Translating it yields CASSPSRDSPLHF. The whole variable domain, remainder taken from reference TRBV7-3 and TRBJ1-6, is GAGVSQTPSNKVTEKGKYVELRCDPISGHTALYWYRQSLGQGPEFLIYFQGTGAADDSGLPNDRFFAVRPEGSVSTLKIQRTERGDSAVYLCASSPSRDSPLHFGNGTRLTVT.

This chain links TRBV5-1 with TRBJ1-1; no clear D. CDR1 and CDR2 from the germline V gene are SGHRS and YFSETQ. CDR3 size: 14 residues. The V end was cut by 2 bases, the J end by 1 base, with 9 bases between. This chain's CDR3 is CASSFTRSNTEAFF. The CDR3 DNA follows: TGCGCCAGCAGCTTCACGCGATCGAACACTGAAGCTTTCTTT.

This clonotype was seen repeatedly, ten times or more. The chain is built from TRBV6-1 and TRBJ2-5, with no clear D. This CDR3 region has 12 residues. Between the trimmed V and J ends, which lost 7 bases and 2 bases, there was a span of 8 bases. CDR1 is MNHNS and CDR2 is SASEGT in the germline V gene. The DNA for the CDR3 is TGTGCCAGCACCGGCCTTCAAGAGACCCAGTACTTC. It codes for CASTGLQETQYF.

This clonotype was observed many times. The genes are TRBV28 and TRBJ2-6, with D tentatively TRBD2 (5 bases). Germline lookup yields CDR1 MDHEN and CDR2 SYDVKM. The CDR3 runs 13 residues. The V and J ends lost 9 bases and 0 bases respectively, with 6 bases between them. The CDR3 sequence is CASEGSGANVLTF. Written as DNA, the CDR3 is TGTGCCAGTGAGGGCTCTGGGGCCAACGTCCTGACTTTC. The variable domain in full, with the rest retrieved from reference TRBV28 and TRBJ2-6, is DVKVTQSSRYLVKRTGEKVFLECVQDMDHENMFWYRQDPGLGLRLIYFSYDVKMKEKGDIPEGYSVSREKKERFSLILESASTNQTSMYLCASEGSGANVLTFGAGSRLTVL.

The rearrangement uses TRBV6-1 and TRBJ2-5; the D is unclear. This CDR3 comprises 12 residues. Deletions cut 11 bases from V and 5 bases from J, with 15 bases between. Germline V gene data show CDR1 as MNHNS and CDR2 as SASEGT. This CDR3 reads CALSPFGETQYF. CDR3 DNA: TGTGCCCTCTCCCCATTCGGGGAGACCCAGTACTTC.

A few counts support this clonotype. This may arise from a read error, as a much more abundant clone is one base away. The conserved phenylalanine or tryptophan is not found at the CDR3 terminus, so this likely reflects a read error. Here the CDR3 DNA reads TGCAGTGCTGGGGCAGGTCCTAGCGCGATCCAAGAGACCCAGTACTCC. Protein: CSAGAGPSAIQETQYS. The V gene is TRBV20-1, the J gene TRBJ2-5, with D tentatively TRBD2 (6 bases). The V end was cut by 5 bases, the J end by 1 base, with 20 bases between. CDR3 length equals 16 residues. Germline V CDR1 and CDR2: DFQATT, SNEGSKA (reference sequence).

V usage is TRBV2 and J usage is TRBJ2-2; D may be TRBD1 or TRBD2 (5 bases each). This CDR3 has 15 amino acids. From germline, CDR1 is SNHLY and CDR2 FYNNEI. The germline V and J ends were trimmed by 6 bases and 0 bases, with 11 bases remaining between them. The CDR3 sequence: CASSRDPTNTGELFF. DNA of the CDR3: TGTGCCAGCAGCCGGGACCCAACGAACACCGGGGAGCTGTTTTTT.

The sample holds many counts of this clonotype. This chain uses TRBV27 with TRBJ2-7; D possibly corresponds to TRBD2 (6 bases). The CDR3 is 15 residues long. Germline V gives CDR1 MNHEY, CDR2 SMNVEV (reference sequence). Trimming removed 2 bases from V and 5 bases from J, with 16 bases in between. CDR3 sequence: CASSLARQGLHEQYF. In DNA form, the CDR3 reads TGTGCCAGCAGTTTAGCCCGTCAGGGACTCCACGAGCAGTACTTC.

This clonotype turned up a few times. This sequence joins TRBV14 and TRBJ1-6; 9 bases line up with TRBD1. Germline CDR1 reads SGHDN; CDR2 reads FVKESK. Trimming took 1 base from V and 8 from J; bases not matched to a gene: 3. The CDR3 is 15 amino acids. This chain's CDR3 is CASSQGGQGYSPLHF. The DNA for the CDR3 is TGTGCCAGCAGCCAAGGCGGACAGGGGTATTCACCCCTCCACTTT.